Below, 25 T cell receptor beta chains from the same sample are listed, as sequenced in a study of type 1 regulatory T cells (dated by TCRdb to about 2021). The run used an Illumina MiSeq. TCRdb trimmed public reads at Q25 via fastp, called clones via MiXCR and kept in-frame beta chains. One record per CDR3 amino acid sequence lists the most common genes and DNA. Recorded for this sample are more than 60,000 distinct CDR3 sequences; approximately 67% of them occurred a single time. The ten largest make up roughly 1.9% of the sample. The antigens for these receptors are not known. Sequenced sample: cultured non-Tr1 T cells, either the whole culture or a sorted T cell fraction (not recorded which). This specimen's cell subset or site label, interpreted: non-Tr1 population from the T-allo10 product. The origin of the receptors is a human donor in good health.

This clonotype was observed many times. This sequence joins TRBV27 and TRBJ2-5; D not resolved. Germline CDR1 is MNHEY and CDR2 is SMNVEV (reference sequence). The CDR3 is 12 amino acids. V was pared by 5 bases and J by 5 bases, with 9 bases between. The CDR3: CASSDWGETQYF. The DNA of the CDR3 is TGTGCCAGCAGTGACTGGGGTGAGACCCAGTACTTC.

The rearrangement links TRBV6-5 to TRBJ2-3; 13 nucleotides line up with TRBD2. From germline, CDR1 is MNHEY and CDR2 SVGAGI. This CDR3 has 17 residues. V shed 3 bases and J 7 bases; nucleotides not matched to a gene: 10. The CDR3 coding sequence is TGTGCCAGCAGTTATGGAGGACTAGCGGGAGATGGAAATACGCAGTATTTT. This gives the protein CASSYGGLAGDGNTQYF.

This chain joins TRBV6-1 and TRBJ2-7; TRBD1 might be the D (6 bases). CDR3 size: 15 residues. Germline V gene sequence: CDR1 MNHNS, CDR2 SASEGT. V lost 8 bases and J 0 bases, leaving 17 bases between the germline ends. The CDR3 coding sequence is TGTGCCAGCCAACTCACAGGGCGTAGCTCCTACGAGCAGTACTTC. Protein sequence: CASQLTGRSSYEQYF.

The rearrangement links TRBV5-5 to TRBJ1-1; TRBD1 is a possible D gene (5 bases). Germline CDR1 reads SGHKS; CDR2 reads YYEKEE (reference sequence). The CDR3 runs 13 residues. V was pared by 7 bases and J by 5 bases, with 15 bases between. The CDR3 loop reads CASREGLQTEAFF. Written as DNA, the CDR3 is TGTGCCAGCCGAGAGGGACTACAGACTGAAGCTTTCTTT. The full variable domain, its missing parts supplied by reference TRBV5-5 and TRBJ1-1, is DAGVTQSPTHLIKTRGQQVTLRCSPISGHKSVSWYQQVLGQGPQFIFQYYEKEERGRGNFPDRFSARQFPNYSSELNVNALLLGDSALYLCASREGLQTEAFFGQGTRLTVV.

A word on this clonotype: The junction shows a germline mismatch at one end, possibly a read error. The rearrangement uses TRBV7-2 and TRBJ2-3, with 11 positions matching TRBD2. Germline V gives CDR1 SGHTA, CDR2 FQGNSA. This CDR3 has 16 residues. The CDR3 reads CAGSFLAGGSTDTQYF. The CDR3 bases are TGTGCCGGCAGCTTCCTAGCGGGAGGTAGCACAGATACGCAGTATTTT.

The rearrangement joins TRBV5-1 to TRBJ2-1; 9 bases agree with TRBD2. Germline V CDR1 and CDR2: SGHRS, YFSETQ. V gave up 0 bases and J gave up 0 bases; unmatched junction bases: 1. CDR3 length equals 16 residues. The CDR3 DNA sequence: TGCGCCAGCAGCTTGGCTAGCGGGACCTCCTACAATGAGCAGTTCTTC. Its protein product is CASSLASGTSYNEQFF.

In its sample, this clonotype ranks as medium-sized (0.01 to 0.1%). V usage is TRBV11-2 and J usage is TRBJ2-3; D gene unclear. Germline CDR1 is SGHAT and CDR2 is FQNNGV. This CDR3 is 14 amino acids long. Trimming removed 3 bases at V and 6 bases at J, with 13 bases between. The CDR3 spells CASSFLPNPDTQYF. The CDR3 region has the DNA TGTGCCAGCAGCTTTCTTCCCAATCCGGATACGCAGTATTTT.

The chain employs TRBV20-1 and TRBJ2-7; 10 positions agree with TRBD2. Trimming took 0 bases from V and 9 from J; bases not matched to a gene: 11. This CDR3 has 15 amino acids. The germline gives CDR1 DFQATT, CDR2 SNEGSKA (reference sequence). The DNA of the CDR3 is TGCAGTGCTAGAGAAACATTTAGTAGCGGGAGGTGGCAGTACTTC. This translates into CSARETFSSGRWQYF.

The chain carries TRBV2 and TRBJ1-4; 7 nucleotides agree with TRBD1. V shed 5 bases and J 2 bases; nucleotides not matched to a gene: 8. CDR3 size: 16 residues. Germline lookup yields CDR1 SNHLY and CDR2 FYNNEI. This CDR3 is CASSTEGAVTNEKLFF. DNA for the CDR3: TGTGCCAGCAGTACTGAGGGGGCGGTGACTAATGAAAAACTGTTTTTT.

The rearrangement uses TRBV6-5 and TRBJ1-5; D remains ambiguous. The CDR3 runs to 16 residues. Germline CDR1 MNHEY, CDR2 SVGAGI. The germline V and J ends were trimmed by 3 bases and 0 bases, with 12 bases remaining between them. The CDR3 region has the DNA TGTGCCAGCAGTTATCAGAAAGGCGGTAGCAATCAGCCCCAGCATTTT. Translated: CASSYQKGGSNQPQHF.

The rearrangement links TRBV27 to TRBJ2-3; 8 bases agree with TRBD2. Germline V gene sequence: CDR1 MNHEY, CDR2 SMNVEV (reference sequence). Unmatched junction bases numbered 9, after V lost 3 bases and J lost 4 bases. CDR3 size: 16 residues. CDR3 in DNA: TGTGCCAGCAGTTTGATCCCAGCTAGCGGGTCAGATACGCAGTATTTT. Protein sequence: CASSLIPASGSDTQYF.

J is TRBJ1-1 and V is TRBV5-4, with a weak D call TRBD1 (6 bases). The germline V gene has CDR1 SGHNT and CDR2 YYREEE (reference sequence). The V end lost 3 bases, the J end lost 0 bases, and 9 bases lay between the germline ends. This CDR3 is built from 14 residues. The CDR3 is CASSSQGLNTEAFF. The CDR3 DNA reads TGTGCCAGCAGCTCACAGGGTTTGAACACTGAAGCTTTCTTT. Filled out from reference TRBV5-4 and TRBJ1-1, the complete variable domain reads ETGVTQSPTHLIKTRGQQVTLRCSSQSGHNTVSWYQQALGQGPQFIFQYYREEENGRGNFPPRFSGLQFPNYSSELNVNALELDDSALYLCASSSQGLNTEAFFGQGTRLTVV.

In this sample, this clonotype turned up a few times. V and J are TRBV27 and TRBJ1-5; a weak D match, TRBD1 (5 bases). The germline CDR1 and CDR2 sequences are MNHEY and SMNVEV (reference sequence). The ends were cut back, 5 bases at V and 6 bases at J, with 23 bases in the middle. This CDR3 region has 17 residues. CDR3 coding DNA: TGTGCCAGCAGTCCCAGGGTCATCGGCGGTTCGCTTCAGCCCCAGCATTTT. This encodes CASSPRVIGGSLQPQHF.

CDR3 sequence (DNA): TGTGCCAGCAGCTTAGTTAGTAGCGGGAGTGGGGAGCTGTTTTTT. Protein product: CASSLVSSGSGELFF. This sequence joins TRBV7-2 and TRBJ2-2, with 9 positions matching TRBD2. The CDR3 is 15 residues long. V was clipped by 1 base and J by 8 bases; unmatched bases: 5. Germline V CDR1 and CDR2: SGHTA, FQGNSA.

V and J are TRBV5-1 and TRBJ1-1; TRBD1 might be the D (5 bases). V lost 2 bases and J lost 7, with 15 bases in between. The CDR3 runs to 14 residues. CDR1 is SGHRS, CDR2 YFSETQ, per germline. DNA for the CDR3: TGCGCCAGCAGCTTTAATCCCGACAGTTATGAAGCTTTCTTT. Protein sequence: CASSFNPDSYEAFF.

The chain couples TRBV29-1 to TRBJ2-7, with TRBD1 matching 9 bases. The CDR3 contains 13 residues. V trimming: 6 bases; J trimming: 3 bases; junction bases outside the gene matches: 6. The germline V gene encodes CDR1 SQVTM and CDR2 ANQGSEA. The CDR3 protein is CSVHGTGNYEQYF. The CDR3 DNA is TGCAGCGTCCACGGGACAGGGAACTACGAGCAGTACTTC.

This clonotype was seen a single time. The CDR3 coding sequence is TGCAGTGCTGAGGGCGGGAGGGCCGATGAGCAGTTCTTC. It is translated as CSAEGGRADEQFF. V is TRBV20-1 and J is TRBJ2-1; 9 bases are shared with TRBD2. V shed 5 bases and J 8 bases; nucleotides not matched to a gene: 7. The CDR3 covers 13 residues. Per the germline V gene, CDR1 is DFQATT and CDR2 is SNEGSKA (reference sequence).

This clonotype was seen just once. The chain recombines TRBV20-1 with TRBJ2-1; the match to TRBD2 covers 12 bases. Per the germline V gene, CDR1 is DFQATT and CDR2 is SNEGSKA (reference sequence). Trimming cost V 4 bases and J 7 bases; bases outside gene matches: 17. The CDR3 covers 18 residues. The CDR3 here is CSATPTPLTSGRYNEQFF. The CDR3 DNA reads as TGCAGTGCTACCCCGACCCCCCTGACTAGCGGGAGATATAATGAGCAGTTCTTC.

This clonotype has only a few counts. This chain joins TRBV12-3 or TRBV12-4 and TRBJ2-6; D not certain. The CDR3 totals 15 residues. Trimming removed 6 bases at V and 2 bases at J, with 11 bases between. As DNA, the CDR3 is TGTGCCAGCAGCTTGGGTGCGGCTGGGGCCAACGTCCTGACTTTC. It codes for CASSLGAAGANVLTF.

The chain's CDR3 is CASRRQGNTEAFF. CDR3 coding DNA: TGTGCCAGCAGACGGCAGGGGAACACTGAAGCTTTCTTT. This rearrangement joins TRBV12-3 or TRBV12-4 to TRBJ1-1, with a possible D match to TRBD1 (5 bases). V was pared by 6 bases and J by 1 base, with 9 bases between. The CDR3 is 13 residues long.

The rearrangement joins TRBV2 to TRBJ2-3, with 9 bases fitting TRBD1. Trimming removed 4 bases from V and 5 bases from J; junction bases left unmatched: 7. The CDR3 runs 15 residues. The germline V gene encodes CDR1 SNHLY and CDR2 FYNNEI. The chain's CDR3 is CASSVQTGGGDTQYF. The CDR3, as DNA: TGTGCCAGCAGTGTCCAGACAGGGGGTGGAGATACGCAGTATTTT.

This clonotype was counted a single time. The rearrangement links TRBV20-1 to TRBJ2-7; D may be TRBD1 (5 bases). Per the germline V gene, CDR1 is DFQATT and CDR2 is SNEGSKA (reference sequence). Trimming took 1 base from V and 0 from J, leaving 19 bases between them. This CDR3 is 17 amino acids long. This CDR3 is CSARGVSSRGSSYEQYF. CDR3 coding DNA: TGCAGTGCTAGAGGGGTCAGTTCAAGGGGAAGCTCCTACGAGCAGTACTTC.

The gene calls are TRBV12-3 or TRBV12-4 and TRBJ2-1; 10 bases map to TRBD2. J gave up 4 bases and V 6 bases, and 3 bases lay outside the gene matches. This CDR3 contains 14 residues. The CDR3 spells CASSLSGRYNEQFF. The DNA of the CDR3 is TGTGCCAGCAGCCTTAGCGGGAGGTACAATGAGCAGTTCTTC.

The chain links TRBV14 to TRBJ1-2; D ambiguous. Germline values: CDR1 SGHDN, CDR2 FVKESK. The CDR3 consists of 13 residues. V lost 0 bases, J lost 4 bases, and 6 bases lay in between. As DNA, the CDR3 is TGTGCCAGCAGCCAAGAGTTCCTCTATGGCTACACCTTC. As protein: CASSQEFLYGYTF.

V gene TRBV20-1 combines with J gene TRBJ2-7; TRBD1 agrees at 11 bases. The CDR3 loop spans 15 amino acids. Trimming cost V 2 bases and J 1 base; bases outside gene matches: 4. From germline, CDR1 is DFQATT and CDR2 SNEGSKA (reference sequence). The CDR3 here is CSARRGTGGSYEQYF. The CDR3 DNA reads TGCAGTGCTAGACGGGGGACAGGGGGTTCCTACGAGCAGTACTTC.